The TCR beta chain under discussion was sequenced for a study of T-cell reconstitution after alpha-beta-depleted transplantation in children. Germline assignment: CDR1 DFQATT and CDR2 SNEGSKA (reference sequence). V lost 6 bases and J lost 5, with 22 bases in between. The CDR3 contains 15 residues. The library targeted TCRbeta and was prepared with unique molecular identifiers. Via MiXCR, TCRdb re-called the PCR reads, giving one row per CDR3 protein. Among 400,000 to 500,000 distinct CDR3 sequences listed, about 11% were seen once. This clonotype was observed a handful of times. The TCR was taken from a human donor who donated a stem cell graft to a child with acute myeloid leukemia. The chain couples TRBV20-1 to TRBJ2-5, with a possible D match to TRBD2 (5 bases). The source material was PBMCs from the stem cell graft donor, sampled from the stem cell graft. The CDR3 here is CSASLVGRVGETQYF. The CDR3 DNA follows: TGCAGTGCCAGTTTGGTTGGGCGGGTGGGGGAGACCCAGTACTTC.